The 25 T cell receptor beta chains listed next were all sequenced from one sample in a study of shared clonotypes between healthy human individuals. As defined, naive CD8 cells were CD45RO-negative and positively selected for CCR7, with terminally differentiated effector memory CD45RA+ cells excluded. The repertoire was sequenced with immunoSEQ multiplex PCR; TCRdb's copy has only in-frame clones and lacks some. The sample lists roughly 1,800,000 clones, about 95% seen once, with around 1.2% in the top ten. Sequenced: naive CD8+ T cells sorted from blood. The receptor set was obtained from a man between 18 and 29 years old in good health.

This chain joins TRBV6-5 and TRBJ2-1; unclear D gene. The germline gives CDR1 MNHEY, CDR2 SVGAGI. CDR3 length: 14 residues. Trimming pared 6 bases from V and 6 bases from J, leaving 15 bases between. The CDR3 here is CASRFLVTGNEQFF. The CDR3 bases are TGTGCCAGCAGGTTTCTAGTGACCGGCAATGAGCAGTTCTTC.

The CDR3 protein is CASSEGLAGNTGELFF. The DNA of the CDR3 is TGTGCCAGCAGTGAGGGACTAGCGGGAAATACCGGGGAGCTGTTTTTT. This rearrangement joins TRBV6-1 to TRBJ2-2; the match to TRBD2 covers 13 bases. This CDR3 has 16 residues. Looked up from germline, CDR1 is MNHNS and CDR2 is SASEGT. V lost 3 bases to trimming and J lost 5 bases; unmatched junction nucleotides: 3.

CDR3 region: CSVDGETEQYF. The CDR3 DNA reads as TGCAGCGTTGATGGGGAAACCGAGCAGTACTTC. The gene calls are TRBV29-1 and TRBJ2-7, with D uncertain. V shed 3 bases and J shed 6 bases, with 9 bases lying between them. Germline CDR1 reads SQVTM; CDR2 reads ANQGSEA. CDR3 size: 11 residues.

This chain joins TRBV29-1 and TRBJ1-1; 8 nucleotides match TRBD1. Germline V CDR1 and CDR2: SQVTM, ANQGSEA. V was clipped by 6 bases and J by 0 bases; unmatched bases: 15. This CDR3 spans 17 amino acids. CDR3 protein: CSVCSPWTGMLNTEAFF. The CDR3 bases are TGCAGCGTCTGTTCGCCTTGGACAGGGATGTTGAACACTGAAGCTTTCTTT.

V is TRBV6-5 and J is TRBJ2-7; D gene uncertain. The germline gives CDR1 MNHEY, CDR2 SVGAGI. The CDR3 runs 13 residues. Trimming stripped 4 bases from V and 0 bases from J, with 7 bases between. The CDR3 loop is CASSFTSSYEQYF. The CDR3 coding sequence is TGTGCCAGCAGTTTCACGAGCTCCTACGAGCAGTACTTC.

In nucleotides, the CDR3 is TGTGCCATCAGTGAGGTAGACAGGGGGCAATTGGGCGGCTACACCTTC. Residues: CAISEVDRGQLGGYTF. The chain couples TRBV10-3 to TRBJ1-2, with 10 bases aligning to TRBD1. This CDR3 is 16 amino acids long. Losses at the gene ends were 2 bases for V and 8 bases for J; bases not matched to a gene: 11. Germline CDR1 reads ENHRY; CDR2 reads SYGVKD.

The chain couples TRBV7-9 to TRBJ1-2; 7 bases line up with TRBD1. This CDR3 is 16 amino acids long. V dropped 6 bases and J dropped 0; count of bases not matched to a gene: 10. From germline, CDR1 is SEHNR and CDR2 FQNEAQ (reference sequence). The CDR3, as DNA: TGTGCCAGCAGTCATACAGGGGAGGTATCTAACTATGGCTACACCTTC. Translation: CASSHTGEVSNYGYTF.

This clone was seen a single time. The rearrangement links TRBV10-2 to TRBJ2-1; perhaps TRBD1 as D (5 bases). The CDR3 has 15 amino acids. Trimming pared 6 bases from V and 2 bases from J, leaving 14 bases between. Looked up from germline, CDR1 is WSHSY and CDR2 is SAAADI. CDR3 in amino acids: CASSDSPPPYNEQFF. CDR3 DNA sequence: TGCGCCAGCAGCGACAGCCCTCCCCCCTACAATGAGCAGTTCTTC.

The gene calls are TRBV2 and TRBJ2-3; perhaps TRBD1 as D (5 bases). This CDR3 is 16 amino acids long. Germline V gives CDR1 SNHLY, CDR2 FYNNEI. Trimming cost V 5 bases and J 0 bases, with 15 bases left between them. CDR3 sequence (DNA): TGTGCCAGCAGTAGTCGACCTGACAGCAGCACAGATACGCAGTATTTT. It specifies CASSSRPDSSTDTQYF.

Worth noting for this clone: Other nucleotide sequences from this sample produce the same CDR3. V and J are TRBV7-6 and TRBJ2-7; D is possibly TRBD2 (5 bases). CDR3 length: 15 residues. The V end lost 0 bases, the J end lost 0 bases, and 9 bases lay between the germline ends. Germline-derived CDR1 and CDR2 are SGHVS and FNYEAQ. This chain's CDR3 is CASSLAPGSSYEQYF. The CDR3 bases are TGTGCCAGCAGCTTAGCTCCGGGAAGCTCCTACGAGCAGTACTTC.

The DNA for the CDR3 is TGTGCCAGCAGTTTATCGTCGCGGAACTACGAGCAGTACTTC. As protein: CASSLSSRNYEQYF. The chain joins TRBV27 to TRBJ2-7; no clear D gene. Trimming took 0 bases from V and 3 from J, leaving 9 bases between them. The germline V gene encodes CDR1 MNHEY and CDR2 SMNVEV (reference sequence). The CDR3 runs to 14 residues.

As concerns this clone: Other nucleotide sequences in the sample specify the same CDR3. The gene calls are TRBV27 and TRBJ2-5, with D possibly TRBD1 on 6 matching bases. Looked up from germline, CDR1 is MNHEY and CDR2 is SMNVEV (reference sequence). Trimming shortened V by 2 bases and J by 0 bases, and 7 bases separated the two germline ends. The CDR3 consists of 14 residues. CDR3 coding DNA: TGTGCCAGCAGTTTACAGGGGTACCAAGAGACCCAGTACTTC. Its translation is CASSLQGYQETQYF.

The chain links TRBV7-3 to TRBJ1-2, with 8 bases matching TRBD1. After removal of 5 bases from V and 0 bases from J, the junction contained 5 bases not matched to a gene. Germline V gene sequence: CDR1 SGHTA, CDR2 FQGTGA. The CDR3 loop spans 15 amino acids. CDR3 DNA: TGTGCCAGCAGCCCGACAGGGGACCCTAACTATGGCTACACCTTC. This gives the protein CASSPTGDPNYGYTF. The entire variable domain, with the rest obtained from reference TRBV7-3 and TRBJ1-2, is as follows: GAGVSQTPSNKVTEKGKYVELRCDPISGHTALYWYRQSLGQGPEFLIYFQGTGAADDSGLPNDRFFAVRPEGSVSTLKIQRTERGDSAVYLCASSPTGDPNYGYTFGSGTRLTVV.

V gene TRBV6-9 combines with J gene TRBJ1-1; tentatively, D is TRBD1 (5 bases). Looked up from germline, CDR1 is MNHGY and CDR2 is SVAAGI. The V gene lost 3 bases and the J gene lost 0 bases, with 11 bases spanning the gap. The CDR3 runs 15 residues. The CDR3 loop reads CASSYGLGVNTEAFF. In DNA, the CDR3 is TGTGCCAGCAGTTACGGGTTAGGGGTGAACACTGAAGCTTTCTTT.

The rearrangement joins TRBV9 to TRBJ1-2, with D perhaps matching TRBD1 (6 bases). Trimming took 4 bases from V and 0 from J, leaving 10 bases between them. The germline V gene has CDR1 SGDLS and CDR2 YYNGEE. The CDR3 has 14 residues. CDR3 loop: CASSTGLANYGYTF. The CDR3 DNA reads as TGTGCCAGCAGCACAGGGTTAGCTAACTATGGCTACACCTTC. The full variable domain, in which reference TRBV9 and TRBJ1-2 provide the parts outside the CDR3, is DSGVTQTPKHLITATGQRVTLRCSPRSGDLSVYWYQQSLDQGLQFLIQYYNGEERAKGNILERFSAQQFPDLHSELNLSSLELGDSALYFCASSTGLANYGYTFGSGTRLTVV.

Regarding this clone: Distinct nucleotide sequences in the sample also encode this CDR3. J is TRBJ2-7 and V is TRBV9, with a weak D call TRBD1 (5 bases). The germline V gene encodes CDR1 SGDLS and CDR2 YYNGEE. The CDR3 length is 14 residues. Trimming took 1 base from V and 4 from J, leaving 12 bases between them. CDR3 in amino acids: CASSVSGQGYEQYF. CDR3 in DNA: TGTGCCAGCAGCGTATCAGGGCAGGGTTACGAGCAGTACTTC.

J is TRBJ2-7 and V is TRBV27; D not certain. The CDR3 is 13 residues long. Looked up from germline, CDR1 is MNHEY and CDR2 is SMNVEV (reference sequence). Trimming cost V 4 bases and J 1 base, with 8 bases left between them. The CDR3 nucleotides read TGTGCCAGCAGTTCAAGGGTTTCCTACGAGCAGTACTTC. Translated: CASSSRVSYEQYF.

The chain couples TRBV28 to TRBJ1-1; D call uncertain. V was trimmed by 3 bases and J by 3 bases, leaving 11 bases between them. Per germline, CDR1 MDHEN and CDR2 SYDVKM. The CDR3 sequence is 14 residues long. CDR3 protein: CASSFLPEDTEAFF. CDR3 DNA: TGTGCCAGCAGTTTCCTACCAGAGGACACTGAAGCTTTCTTT.

The CDR3 spells CASSLGSGKQYF. The CDR3, as DNA: TGTGCCAGCAGCTTAGGGTCGGGGAAGCAGTACTTC. The rearrangement uses TRBV7-9 and TRBJ2-7, with D possibly TRBD2 on 5 matching bases. V dropped 1 base and J dropped 8 bases, with 9 bases sitting between them. CDR3 length equals 12 residues. Germline-derived CDR1 and CDR2 are SEHNR and FQNEAQ (reference sequence).

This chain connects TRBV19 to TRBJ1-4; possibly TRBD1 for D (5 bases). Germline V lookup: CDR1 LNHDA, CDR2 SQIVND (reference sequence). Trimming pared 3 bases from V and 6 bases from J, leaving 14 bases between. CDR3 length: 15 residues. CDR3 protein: CASSIAFSGYEKLFF. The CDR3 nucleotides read TGTGCCAGTAGTATCGCCTTCTCAGGGTATGAAAAACTGTTTTTT.

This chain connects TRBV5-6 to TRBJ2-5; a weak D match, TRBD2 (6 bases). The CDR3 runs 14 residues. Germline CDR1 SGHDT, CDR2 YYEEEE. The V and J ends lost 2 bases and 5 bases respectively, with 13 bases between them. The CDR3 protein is CASSFWGVRETQYF. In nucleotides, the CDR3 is TGTGCCAGCAGCTTTTGGGGGGTTCGGGAGACCCAGTACTTC.

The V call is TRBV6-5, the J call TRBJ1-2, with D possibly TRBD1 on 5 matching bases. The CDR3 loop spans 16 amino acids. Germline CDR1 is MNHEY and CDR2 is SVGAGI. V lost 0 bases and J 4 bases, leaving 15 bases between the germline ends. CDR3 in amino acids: CASSYSMGERGYGYTF. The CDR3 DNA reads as TGTGCCAGCAGTTACTCGATGGGGGAACGGGGCTATGGCTACACCTTC.

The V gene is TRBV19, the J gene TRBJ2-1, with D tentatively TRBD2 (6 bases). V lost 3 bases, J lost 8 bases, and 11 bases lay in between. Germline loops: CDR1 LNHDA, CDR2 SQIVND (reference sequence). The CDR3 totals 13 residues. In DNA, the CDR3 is TGTGCCAGTAGTATCACGGAGGGCTATGAGCAGTTCTTC. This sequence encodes CASSITEGYEQFF.

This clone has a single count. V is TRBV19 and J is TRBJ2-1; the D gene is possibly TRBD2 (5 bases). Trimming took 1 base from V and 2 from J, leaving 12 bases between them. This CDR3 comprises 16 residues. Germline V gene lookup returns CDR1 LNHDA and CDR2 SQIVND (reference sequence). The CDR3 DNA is TGTGCCAGTAGTATAGGGGTCTCCGGGGCCTACAATGAGCAGTTCTTC. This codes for CASSIGVSGAYNEQFF.

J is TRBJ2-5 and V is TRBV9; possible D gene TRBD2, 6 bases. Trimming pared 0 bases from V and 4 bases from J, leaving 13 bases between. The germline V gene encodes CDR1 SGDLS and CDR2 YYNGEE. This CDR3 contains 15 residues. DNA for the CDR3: TGTGCCAGCAGCGTAGCGACGGGAGTAGGAGAGACCCAGTACTTC. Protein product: CASSVATGVGETQYF.